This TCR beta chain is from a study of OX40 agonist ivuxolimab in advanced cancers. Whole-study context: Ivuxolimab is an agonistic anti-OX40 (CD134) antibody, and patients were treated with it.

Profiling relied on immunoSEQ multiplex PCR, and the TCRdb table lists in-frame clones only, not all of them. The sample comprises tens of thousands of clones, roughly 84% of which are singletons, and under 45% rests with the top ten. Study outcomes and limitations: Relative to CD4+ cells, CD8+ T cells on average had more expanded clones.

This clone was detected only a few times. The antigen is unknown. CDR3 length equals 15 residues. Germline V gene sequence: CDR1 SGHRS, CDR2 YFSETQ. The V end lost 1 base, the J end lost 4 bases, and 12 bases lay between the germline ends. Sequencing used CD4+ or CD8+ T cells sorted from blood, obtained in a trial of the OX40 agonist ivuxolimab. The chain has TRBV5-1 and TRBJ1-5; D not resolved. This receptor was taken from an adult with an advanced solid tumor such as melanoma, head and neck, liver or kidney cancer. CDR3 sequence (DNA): TGCGCCAGCAGCTTGAATGCTAACACGAATCAGCCCCAGCATTTT. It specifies CASSLNANTNQPQHF.